A single sample is the source of the 17 T cell receptor beta chains below, sequenced in a study of blood T cells in healthy people across ages. A second roughly 6 to 11 cycle PCR used barcoded and J-beta primers. A single record per CDR3 protein comes from TCRdb applying MiXCR to the 5' RACE reads. Among around 870,000 distinct CDR3 sequences listed, more than 25% were seen once. The sample comprised blood. The receptors come from an elderly woman in good health.

This clonotype appeared once. The chain recombines TRBV12-3 or TRBV12-4 with TRBJ1-5; D unresolved. V was pared by 7 bases and J by 4 bases, with 11 bases between. CDR3 size: 13 residues. CDR3 region: CASKRRQNQPQHF. In DNA, the CDR3 is TGTGCCAGCAAGAGGCGGCAGAATCAGCCCCAGCATTTT.

To note about this clonotype: At one end, the junction sequence differs from germline, possibly due to a read error. This chain uses TRBV18 with TRBJ1-2, with a weak D call TRBD1 (5 bases). The CDR3 is 15 amino acids. Germline V gives CDR1 KGHSH, CDR2 LQKENI. CDR3 DNA sequence: TGTGCCAGCTCACCATCCGGGGGTCCTAACTATGACTACACCTTC. Its protein product is CASSPSGGPNYDYTF.

This clonotype was found many times. The V and J genes are TRBV4-3 and TRBJ2-1; D is uncertain. V was shortened by 0 bases and J by 0 bases, with 6 bases between the two germline ends. This CDR3 is built from 15 residues. The germline V gene encodes CDR1 LGHNA and CDR2 YSLEER. CDR3 in amino acids: CASSQDHGSYNEQFF. The DNA of the CDR3 is TGCGCCAGCAGCCAAGATCACGGCTCCTACAATGAGCAGTTCTTC.

The chain carries TRBV12-3 or TRBV12-4 and TRBJ2-4; D could derive from TRBD1 or TRBD2 (6 bases each). V was clipped by 2 bases and J by 2 bases, with 13 bases between them. This CDR3 is 16 amino acids long. CDR3 nucleotide sequence: TGTGCCAGCAGTTTAAGGGGGGCATCGACCAAAAACATTCAGTACTTC. This gives the protein CASSLRGASTKNIQYF.

In this sample, this clonotype turned up many times. The gene calls are TRBV24-1 and TRBJ2-1; 9 bases map to TRBD2. Germline trimming cut 7 bases from V and 4 bases from J; bases unmatched to any gene: 7. The CDR3 runs 15 residues. CDR1 KGHDR and CDR2 SFDVKD come from the germline V gene. This chain's CDR3 is CATSLSGGEYNEQFF. CDR3 nucleotide sequence: TGTGCCACCAGCCTTAGCGGGGGCGAATACAATGAGCAGTTCTTC.

The CDR3 DNA is TGCAGTGCTAATGAGGGGGCGAACACTGAAGCTTTCTTT. It translates to CSANEGANTEAFF. This chain connects TRBV20-1 to TRBJ1-1; 7 bases map to TRBD1. Unmatched junction bases numbered 3, after V lost 4 bases and J lost 1 base. Per germline, CDR1 DFQATT and CDR2 SNEGSKA (reference sequence). The CDR3 contains 13 residues.

A remark on this clonotype: This likely comes from a read error, as the CDR3 has no conserved phenylalanine or tryptophan at its end. This sequence joins TRBV2 and TRBJ1-1; maybe TRBD1 (5 bases). Germline V gene sequence: CDR1 SNHLY, CDR2 FYNNEI. CDR3 length: 12 residues. V lost 2 bases, J lost 10 bases, and 11 bases lay in between. CDR3 sequence reads: CASSELDQGAFC. The CDR3 nucleotides read TGTGCCAGCAGTGAACTAGACCAGGGAGCTTTCTGT.

This clonotype was seen once. A much larger clone is a single base away; this may be a read error. In DNA form, the CDR3 reads TGCAGTGCTAGACCTCGACAGGAGAATCAGCCCCAGCATTTT. Translated: CSARPRQENQPQHF. This chain connects TRBV20-1 to TRBJ1-5, with a possible D match to TRBD1 (6 bases). The germline V gene encodes CDR1 DFQATT and CDR2 SNEGSKA (reference sequence). The length of the CDR3 is 14 residues. Trimming stripped 2 bases from V and 4 bases from J, with 12 bases between.

The V call is TRBV12-3 or TRBV12-4, the J call TRBJ1-5; D remains unclear. The V and J ends lost 3 bases and 2 bases respectively, with 11 bases between them. The CDR3 loop spans 15 amino acids. CDR3 nucleotides: TGTGCCAGCAGTTTTCGGGGTGAGGGCAATCAGCCCCAGCATTTT. Translated: CASSFRGEGNQPQHF.

This clonotype was detected a few times. The chain links TRBV11-2 to TRBJ2-5, with 13 positions matching TRBD2. V shed 1 base, J shed 2 bases, and the junction held 4 bases outside the gene matches. The CDR3 totals 17 residues. Germline V gene data show CDR1 as SGHAT and CDR2 as FQNNGV. The CDR3 region has the DNA TGTGCCAGCAGCTTAGTGCTGGGACTAGCGGGACAAGAGACCCAGTACTTC. Protein sequence: CASSLVLGLAGQETQYF.

Details on this clonotype: This may stem from a read error, because a much larger clone lies one nucleotide away. The chain joins TRBV29-1 to TRBJ2-7; D perhaps matches TRBD2 (5 bases). The CDR3 covers 13 residues. Germline V gene sequence: CDR1 SQVTM, CDR2 ANQGSEA. Trimming left V 7 bases short and J 4 bases short, with 17 bases between. The CDR3 nucleotides read TGCAGCGCCAGGAGAGGGAGCTTATACGAGCAGTACTTC. Protein product: CSARRGSLYEQYF.

This clonotype was seen many times. V usage is TRBV30 and J usage is TRBJ1-5, with 7 bases lining up with TRBD1. The V and J ends lost 2 bases and 2 bases, in that order; junction bases with no gene match: 6. The V gene's germline CDR1 is GTSNPN and CDR2 SVGIG (reference sequence). The CDR3 contains 15 residues. CDR3 DNA sequence: TGTGCCTGGAGTCGACAGGGCTATGGCAATCAGCCCCAGCATTTT. Translation: CAWSRQGYGNQPQHF.

This clonotype has at least ten counts. V usage is TRBV5-1 and J usage is TRBJ2-1; D is perhaps TRBD1 or TRBD2 (5 bases each). V dropped 3 bases and J dropped 7 bases, with 23 bases sitting between them. CDR1 SGHRS and CDR2 YFSETQ come from the germline V gene. The CDR3 sequence is 17 residues long. The CDR3 DNA reads TGCGCCAGCAGCTCCCTTGCGGGCCGGACATCAGGTAATGAGCAGTTCTTC. Protein product: CASSSLAGRTSGNEQFF.

This clonotype was seen a handful of times. The chain carries TRBV7-6 and TRBJ1-1; no reliable D call. This CDR3 spans 14 amino acids. Trimming stripped 3 bases from V and 0 bases from J, with 8 bases between. Germline V CDR1 and CDR2: SGHVS, FNYEAQ. CDR3 coding DNA: TGTGCCAGCAGCTTGGCGCAGTTGAACACTGAAGCTTTCTTT. Translating it yields CASSLAQLNTEAFF.

A few counts support this clonotype. This rearrangement joins TRBV2 to TRBJ1-2; TRBD1 is a possible D gene (5 bases). There are 15 residues in the CDR3. CDR1 and CDR2 (germline): SNHLY, FYNNEI. Trimming removed 7 bases from V and 1 base from J, with 16 bases in between. The CDR3 loop reads CASNPGRTVNYGYTF. In nucleotides, the CDR3 is TGTGCCAGCAATCCGGGACGGACGGTTAACTATGGCTACACCTTC.

This clonotype has at least ten counts. The chain recombines TRBV9 with TRBJ1-2, with D tentatively TRBD1 (5 bases). The length of the CDR3 is 15 residues. Germline lookup yields CDR1 SGDLS and CDR2 YYNGEE. The V and J ends lost 0 bases and 4 bases respectively, with 13 bases between them. This CDR3 reads CASSVGFGGGYGYTF. The CDR3 nucleotides are TGTGCCAGCAGCGTAGGTTTTGGGGGTGGCTATGGCTACACCTTC.

This clonotype was detected only a few times. This chain uses TRBV7-2 with TRBJ2-2; D gene unclear. Germline CDR1 and CDR2: SGHTA and FQGNSA. The ends were cut back, 5 bases at V and 4 bases at J, with 11 bases in the middle. The CDR3 contains 14 residues. CDR3 in DNA: TGTGCCAGCAGCCCTCAAGGACCCACCGGGGAGCTGTTTTTT. This encodes CASSPQGPTGELFF.